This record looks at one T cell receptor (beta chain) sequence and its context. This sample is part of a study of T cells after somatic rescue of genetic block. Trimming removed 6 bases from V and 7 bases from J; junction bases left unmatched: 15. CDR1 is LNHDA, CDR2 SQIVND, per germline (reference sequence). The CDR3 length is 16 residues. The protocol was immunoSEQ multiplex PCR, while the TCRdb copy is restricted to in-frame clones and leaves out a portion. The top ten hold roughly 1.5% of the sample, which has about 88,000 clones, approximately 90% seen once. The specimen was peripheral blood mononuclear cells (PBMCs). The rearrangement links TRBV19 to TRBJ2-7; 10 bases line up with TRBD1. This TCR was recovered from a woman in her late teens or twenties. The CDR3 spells CASRGGPGTGDSEQYF. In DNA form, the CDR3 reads TGTGCCAGTAGAGGGGGCCCCGGGACAGGGGACAGTGAGCAGTACTTC.